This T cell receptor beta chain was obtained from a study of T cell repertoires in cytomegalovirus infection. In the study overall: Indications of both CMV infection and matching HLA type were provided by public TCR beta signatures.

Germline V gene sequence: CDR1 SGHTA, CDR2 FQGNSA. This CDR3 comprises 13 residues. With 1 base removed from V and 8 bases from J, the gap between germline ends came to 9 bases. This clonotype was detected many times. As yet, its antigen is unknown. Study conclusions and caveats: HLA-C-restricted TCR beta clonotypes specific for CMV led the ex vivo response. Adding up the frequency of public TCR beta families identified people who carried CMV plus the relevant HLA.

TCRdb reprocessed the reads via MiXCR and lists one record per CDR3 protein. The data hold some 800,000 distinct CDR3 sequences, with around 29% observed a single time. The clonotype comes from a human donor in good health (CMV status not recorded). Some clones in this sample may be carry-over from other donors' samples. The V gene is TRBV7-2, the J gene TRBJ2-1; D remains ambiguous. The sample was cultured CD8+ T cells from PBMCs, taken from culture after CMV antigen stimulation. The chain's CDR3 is CASSLEGFDEQFF. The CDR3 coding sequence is TGTGCCAGCAGCTTAGAAGGGTTCGATGAGCAGTTCTTC.